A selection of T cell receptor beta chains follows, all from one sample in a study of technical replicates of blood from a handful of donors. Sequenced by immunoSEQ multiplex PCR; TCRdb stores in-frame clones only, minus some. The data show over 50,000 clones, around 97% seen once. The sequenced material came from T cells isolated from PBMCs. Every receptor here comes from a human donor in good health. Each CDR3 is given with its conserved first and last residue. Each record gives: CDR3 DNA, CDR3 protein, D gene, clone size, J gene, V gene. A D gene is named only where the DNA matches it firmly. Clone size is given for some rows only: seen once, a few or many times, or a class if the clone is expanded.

CDR3nt: TGTGCCAGCAGTTCCGACAGGGGGTCCCACGAGCAGTACTTC
CDR3aa: CASSSDRGSHEQYF
d_gene: TRBD1
abundance: .
j_gene: TRBJ2-7
v_gene: TRBV27

CDR3nt: TGTGCCAGCAGCGTAGATTCGGGAGGGACTCAGCCCCAGCATTTT
CDR3aa: CASSVDSGGTQPQHF
d_gene: .
abundance: once
j_gene: TRBJ1-5
v_gene: TRBV9

CDR3nt: TGTGCCAGCAGTTTGGGGCGGGAGGAGACCCAGTACTTC
CDR3aa: CASSLGREETQYF
d_gene: TRBD2
abundance: once
j_gene: TRBJ2-5
v_gene: TRBV28

CDR3nt: TGTGCCAGCACCCGGCGGGCGGGATCTACCTACGAGCAGTACTTC
CDR3aa: CASTRRAGSTYEQYF
d_gene: .
abundance: .
j_gene: TRBJ2-7
v_gene: TRBV27

CDR3nt: TGCGCCAGCAGCTCAGGAAGCGGCACTGAAGCTTTCTTT
CDR3aa: CASSSGSGTEAFF
d_gene: .
abundance: .
j_gene: TRBJ1-1
v_gene: TRBV5-1

CDR3nt: TGTGCCAGCAGCCTCTGGACACCCAGCAATGAGCAGTTCTTC
CDR3aa: CASSLWTPSNEQFF
d_gene: .
abundance: .
j_gene: TRBJ2-1
v_gene: TRBV28

CDR3nt: TGCGCCAGCTGCCCCTCAGCGGGGTACCAAGAGACCCAGTACTTC
CDR3aa: CASCPSAGYQETQYF
d_gene: TRBD2
abundance: once
j_gene: TRBJ2-5
v_gene: TRBV23-1

CDR3nt: TGCAGCGGGATGACTAGCGGGAGCTACGAGCAGTACTTC
CDR3aa: CSGMTSGSYEQYF
d_gene: TRBD2
abundance: .
j_gene: TRBJ2-7
v_gene: TRBV29-1

CDR3nt: TGCGCCAGCAGTGAACCTGGGGGGTCGGGGGAAATGGGTCAGCCCCAGCATTTT
CDR3aa: CASSEPGGSGEMGQPQHF
d_gene: .
abundance: .
j_gene: TRBJ1-5
v_gene: TRBV10-1

CDR3nt: TGTGCCAGCAGCTCCCAGGTGTCGTGGGAGTGGACAGATACGCAGTATTTT
CDR3aa: CASSSQVSWEWTDTQYF
d_gene: .
abundance: .
j_gene: TRBJ2-3
v_gene: TRBV13

CDR3nt: TGTGCCAGCAGTCACGGGACAGCAGAAGCTTTCTTT
CDR3aa: CASSHGTAEAFF
d_gene: TRBD1
abundance: .
j_gene: TRBJ1-1
v_gene: TRBV27

CDR3nt: TGTGCCAGCAGTTTTAACAGTTTCTCCACCGGGGAGCTGTTTTTT
CDR3aa: CASSFNSFSTGELFF
d_gene: .
abundance: .
j_gene: TRBJ2-2
v_gene: TRBV27

CDR3nt: TGTGCCAGCAGTTTGACGGGCTATGGCTACACCTTC
CDR3aa: CASSLTGYGYTF
d_gene: .
abundance: .
j_gene: TRBJ1-2
v_gene: TRBV28

CDR3nt: TGTGCCAGCAGCCCCCGGCGGGGGGAAGAAAAACTGTTTTTT
CDR3aa: CASSPRRGEEKLFF
d_gene: .
abundance: once
j_gene: TRBJ1-4
v_gene: TRBV7-2

CDR3nt: TGCGCCAGCAGCCGACGGGACAGCGCTAACTATGGCTACACCTTC
CDR3aa: CASSRRDSANYGYTF
d_gene: TRBD1
abundance: .
j_gene: TRBJ1-2
v_gene: TRBV5-1

CDR3nt: TGTGCCAGCAGCCCCGAATGGTATGGAGACATTCAGTACTTC
CDR3aa: CASSPEWYGDIQYF
d_gene: .
abundance: .
j_gene: TRBJ2-4
v_gene: TRBV28

CDR3nt: TGCGCCAGCAGCCTCCAAAGGCTAGCGACGGAAGATACGCAGTATTTT
CDR3aa: CASSLQRLATEDTQYF
d_gene: .
abundance: .
j_gene: TRBJ2-3
v_gene: TRBV4-1

CDR3nt: TGTGCCTGCGACCAAGGGGGGAACACTGAAGCTTTCTTT
CDR3aa: CACDQGGNTEAFF
d_gene: .
abundance: .
j_gene: TRBJ1-1
v_gene: TRBV30

CDR3nt: TGTGCCAGCAGTTTCCTCCAGGGCGACAATGAGCAGTTCTTC
CDR3aa: CASSFLQGDNEQFF
d_gene: .
abundance: .
j_gene: TRBJ2-1
v_gene: TRBV28

CDR3nt: TGTGCCAGCAGCCCCCGGTGGAGACCGAGCTCCTACAATGAGCAGTTCTTC
CDR3aa: CASSPRWRPSSYNEQFF
d_gene: .
abundance: .
j_gene: TRBJ2-1
v_gene: TRBV7-2

CDR3nt: TGTGCCAGCCGGAGCGGAGAGAGATACACTGAAGCTTTCTTT
CDR3aa: CASRSGERYTEAFF
d_gene: .
abundance: .
j_gene: TRBJ1-1
v_gene: TRBV2

CDR3nt: TGTGCCAGCAGCTCCTGGGGGGAGGGTATCCATGAGCAGTTCTTC
CDR3aa: CASSSWGEGIHEQFF
d_gene: TRBD2
abundance: .
j_gene: TRBJ2-1
v_gene: TRBV7-9

CDR3nt: TGTGCCATCGGCCCCGAGGCCTACGAGCAGTACTTC
CDR3aa: CAIGPEAYEQYF
d_gene: .
abundance: .
j_gene: TRBJ2-7
v_gene: TRBV10-3

CDR3nt: TGTGCCAGTAGCCGGACTAGCTGGAACACCGGGGAGCTGTTTTTT
CDR3aa: CASSRTSWNTGELFF
d_gene: TRBD2
abundance: .
j_gene: TRBJ2-2
v_gene: TRBV19

CDR3nt: TGTGCCAGTAGTATAGGGGCCGATGGCTACACCTTC
CDR3aa: CASSIGADGYTF
d_gene: .
abundance: .
j_gene: TRBJ1-2
v_gene: TRBV19

CDR3nt: TGTGCCAGCTTATTTAGTCGCAATCAGCCCCAGCATTTT
CDR3aa: CASLFSRNQPQHF
d_gene: .
abundance: .
j_gene: TRBJ1-5
v_gene: TRBV2

CDR3nt: TGTGCCTGGAACGTCCCTCGGGGACTAGCGGGGGCACACTACAATGAGCAGTTCTTC
CDR3aa: CAWNVPRGLAGAHYNEQFF
d_gene: TRBD2
abundance: few
j_gene: TRBJ2-1
v_gene: TRBV30

CDR3nt: TGCAGCGCCCTACCCGGATCGAGGACCGGGGAGCTGTTTTTT
CDR3aa: CSALPGSRTGELFF
d_gene: .
abundance: .
j_gene: TRBJ2-2
v_gene: TRBV29-1

CDR3nt: TGTGCCAGCAGTCCGACAGAATACCACACCGGGGAGCTGTTTTTT
CDR3aa: CASSPTEYHTGELFF
d_gene: .
abundance: .
j_gene: TRBJ2-2
v_gene: TRBV11-3

CDR3nt: TGCGCCAGCACATCGACAGGGGGTCCCTACGAGCAGTACTTC
CDR3aa: CASTSTGGPYEQYF
d_gene: TRBD1
abundance: .
j_gene: TRBJ2-7
v_gene: TRBV5-1

CDR3nt: TGTGCCAGCAGCGTAGGAGGAACGGTCAATCAGCCCCAGCATTTT
CDR3aa: CASSVGGTVNQPQHF
d_gene: .
abundance: .
j_gene: TRBJ1-5
v_gene: TRBV9

CDR3nt: TGTGCCACCCAGACGGGACAGATCTACGAGCAGTACTTC
CDR3aa: CATQTGQIYEQYF
d_gene: TRBD1
abundance: .
j_gene: TRBJ2-7
v_gene: TRBV28

CDR3nt: TGCGCCAGCAGTCACCTAGCCGGGGGTTCACCCCTCCACTTT
CDR3aa: CASSHLAGGSPLHF
d_gene: .
abundance: .
j_gene: TRBJ1-6
v_gene: TRBV4-1

CDR3nt: TGTGCCAGTAGTATAAGGGGGCCAAACACCGGGGAGCTGTTTTTT
CDR3aa: CASSIRGPNTGELFF
d_gene: TRBD1
abundance: once
j_gene: TRBJ2-2
v_gene: TRBV19

CDR3nt: TGCGCCAGCAGCCAAGAACTATCCCATTCCTACAATGAGCAGTTCTTC
CDR3aa: CASSQELSHSYNEQFF
d_gene: .
abundance: .
j_gene: TRBJ2-1
v_gene: TRBV4-1

CDR3nt: TGTGCCAGCAGTAGGACTAGCGGGGGGCCAGATACGCAGTATTTT
CDR3aa: CASSRTSGGPDTQYF
d_gene: TRBD2
abundance: .
j_gene: TRBJ2-3
v_gene: TRBV5-4

CDR3nt: TGTGCCAGCAGCACCAGACAGTGGGGCTACACCTTC
CDR3aa: CASSTRQWGYTF
d_gene: .
abundance: .
j_gene: TRBJ1-2
v_gene: TRBV6-5

CDR3nt: TGTGCCAGCAGACAGGACACCTCAAGAACCTACGAGCAGTACTTC
CDR3aa: CASRQDTSRTYEQYF
d_gene: .
abundance: .
j_gene: TRBJ2-7
v_gene: TRBV6-5

CDR3nt: TGTGCCAGCAACGGACAGGGGCCCCTGGCCGGGGAGCTGTTTTTT
CDR3aa: CASNGQGPLAGELFF
d_gene: TRBD1
abundance: .
j_gene: TRBJ2-2
v_gene: TRBV2

CDR3nt: TGTGCCCTATTTCCTACTAGCGGGAGGGAGCCGCCTACCTACGAGCAGTACTTC
CDR3aa: CALFPTSGREPPTYEQYF
d_gene: TRBD2
abundance: .
j_gene: TRBJ2-7
v_gene: TRBV28

CDR3nt: TGTGCCAGCAGGGAATCGACTAGCGGGGGGGCCAATGAGCAGTTCTTC
CDR3aa: CASRESTSGGANEQFF
d_gene: TRBD2
abundance: .
j_gene: TRBJ2-1
v_gene: TRBV2

CDR3nt: TGTGCCACCAGCAGAGGGACAGGGGTTTCACCCCTCCACTTT
CDR3aa: CATSRGTGVSPLHF
d_gene: TRBD1
abundance: .
j_gene: TRBJ1-6
v_gene: TRBV15

CDR3nt: TGTGCCAGCTCACCACCTGGGGGCCACCACACAGATACGCAGTATTTT
CDR3aa: CASSPPGGHHTDTQYF
d_gene: .
abundance: .
j_gene: TRBJ2-3
v_gene: TRBV18

CDR3nt: TGTGCCAGCAGCGTAGGTGGGACAGACTACGAGCAGTACTTC
CDR3aa: CASSVGGTDYEQYF
d_gene: TRBD1
abundance: .
j_gene: TRBJ2-7
v_gene: TRBV9

CDR3nt: TGCAGCGTTGCACAGGGGAAAGAGACCCAGTACTTC
CDR3aa: CSVAQGKETQYF
d_gene: TRBD1
abundance: .
j_gene: TRBJ2-5
v_gene: TRBV29-1

CDR3nt: TGCAGCGTTGTTGGCACCACGAACACCGGGGAGCTGTTTTTT
CDR3aa: CSVVGTTNTGELFF
d_gene: .
abundance: .
j_gene: TRBJ2-2
v_gene: TRBV29-1

CDR3nt: TGTGCCAGCATGGTGTCCCCAGTTAACTATGGCTACACCTTC
CDR3aa: CASMVSPVNYGYTF
d_gene: .
abundance: .
j_gene: TRBJ1-2
v_gene: TRBV6-6

CDR3nt: TGTGCCAGCAGTTACTCGATGGCGGGTGTGTGGTATGGCTACACCTTC
CDR3aa: CASSYSMAGVWYGYTF
d_gene: .
abundance: .
j_gene: TRBJ1-2
v_gene: TRBV6-5

CDR3nt: TGTGCCAGCATTTCCCTCGCGAGGGACTATGGCTACACCTTC
CDR3aa: CASISLARDYGYTF
d_gene: .
abundance: once
j_gene: TRBJ1-2
v_gene: TRBV7-8

CDR3nt: TGTGCCAGCAGCTTCCCTACCACTAGAGCCTACAATGAGCAGTTCTTC
CDR3aa: CASSFPTTRAYNEQFF
d_gene: .
abundance: .
j_gene: TRBJ2-1
v_gene: TRBV7-9

CDR3nt: TGTGCCAGCAGCTGGGGTGTCCGGGACAGAAAAAACATTCAGTACTTC
CDR3aa: CASSWGVRDRKNIQYF
d_gene: TRBD1
abundance: once
j_gene: TRBJ2-4
v_gene: TRBV11-2

CDR3nt: TGCGCCAGCAGCCAAGATAGGGGGTACACTGAAGCTTTCTTT
CDR3aa: CASSQDRGYTEAFF
d_gene: .
abundance: .
j_gene: TRBJ1-1
v_gene: TRBV4-1

CDR3nt: TGTGCCTGGAGTTATGGCGTAATTGGAGTGGAGCAGTTCTTC
CDR3aa: CAWSYGVIGVEQFF
d_gene: .
abundance: once
j_gene: TRBJ2-1
v_gene: TRBV30

CDR3nt: TGTGCCAGCAGCCCCCGAGTTCATGCTGATGGCTACACCTTC
CDR3aa: CASSPRVHADGYTF
d_gene: .
abundance: .
j_gene: TRBJ1-2
v_gene: TRBV9

CDR3nt: TGTGCCATCAAGCTCGGGGACACAGATACGCAGTATTTT
CDR3aa: CAIKLGDTDTQYF
d_gene: .
abundance: .
j_gene: TRBJ2-3
v_gene: TRBV10-3

CDR3nt: TGTGCCAGCAGTTCCGGGACAGGGGGTGCAGATACGCAGTATTTT
CDR3aa: CASSSGTGGADTQYF
d_gene: TRBD1
abundance: .
j_gene: TRBJ2-3
v_gene: TRBV6-5

CDR3nt: TGCGCCAGCAGCCAAGTTATTAATGAGCAGTTCTTC
CDR3aa: CASSQVINEQFF
d_gene: .
abundance: once
j_gene: TRBJ2-1
v_gene: TRBV4-1

CDR3nt: TGTGCCAGCAGCTCCCGGTCCTATACGCAGTATTTT
CDR3aa: CASSSRSYTQYF
d_gene: .
abundance: .
j_gene: TRBJ2-3
v_gene: TRBV13

CDR3nt: TGTGCCAGCAGTTACTCGGATAGAAGCGGCGAGCAGTACTTC
CDR3aa: CASSYSDRSGEQYF
d_gene: .
abundance: once
j_gene: TRBJ2-7
v_gene: TRBV6-5